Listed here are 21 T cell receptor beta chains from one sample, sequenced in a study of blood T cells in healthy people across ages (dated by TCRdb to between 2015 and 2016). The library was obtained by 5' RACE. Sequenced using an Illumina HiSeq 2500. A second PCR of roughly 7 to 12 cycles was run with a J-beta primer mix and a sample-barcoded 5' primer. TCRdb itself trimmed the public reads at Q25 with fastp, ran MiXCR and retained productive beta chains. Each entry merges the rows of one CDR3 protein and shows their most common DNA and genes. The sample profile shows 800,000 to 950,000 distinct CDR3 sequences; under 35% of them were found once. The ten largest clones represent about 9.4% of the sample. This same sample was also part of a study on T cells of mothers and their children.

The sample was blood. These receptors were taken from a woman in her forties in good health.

CDR3 in amino acids: CASSLKTTEAFF. CDR3 DNA sequence: TGTGCCAGCAGCTTGAAGACCACTGAAGCTTTCTTT. The gene calls are TRBV28 and TRBJ1-1; no clear D. V lost 6 bases, J lost 4 bases, and 9 bases lay in between. CDR3 length equals 12 residues. The germline V gene encodes CDR1 MDHEN and CDR2 SYDVKM. Based on the CDR3 plus reference TRBV28 and TRBJ1-1, the full variable domain is DVKVTQSSRYLVKRTGEKVFLECVQDMDHENMFWYRQDPGLGLRLIYFSYDVKMKEKGDIPEGYSVSREKKERFSLILESASTNQTSMYLCASSLKTTEAFFGQGTRLTVV.

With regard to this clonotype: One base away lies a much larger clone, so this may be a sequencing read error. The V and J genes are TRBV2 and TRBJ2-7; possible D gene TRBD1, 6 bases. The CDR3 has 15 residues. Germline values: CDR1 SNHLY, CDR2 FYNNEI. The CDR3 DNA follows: TGTGCCAGCAGTGAAATAGGGCAGGGGTTCGGCGAGCTGTACTTC. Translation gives CASSEIGQGFGELYF.

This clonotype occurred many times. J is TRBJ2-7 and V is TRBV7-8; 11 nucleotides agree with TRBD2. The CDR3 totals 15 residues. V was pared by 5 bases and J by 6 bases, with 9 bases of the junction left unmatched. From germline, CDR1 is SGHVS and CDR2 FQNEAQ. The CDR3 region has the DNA TGTGCCAGCAGCCCATCAACTAGCGGGGGACCCGAGCAGTACTTC. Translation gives CASSPSTSGGPEQYF.

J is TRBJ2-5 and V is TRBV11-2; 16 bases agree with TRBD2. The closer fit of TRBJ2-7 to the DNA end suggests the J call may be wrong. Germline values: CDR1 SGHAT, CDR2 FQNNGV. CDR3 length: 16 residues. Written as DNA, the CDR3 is TGTGCCAGCAGCCCAGGGACTAGCGGGGGGGCCCACGAGCAGTACGTC. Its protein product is CASSPGTSGGAHEQYV.

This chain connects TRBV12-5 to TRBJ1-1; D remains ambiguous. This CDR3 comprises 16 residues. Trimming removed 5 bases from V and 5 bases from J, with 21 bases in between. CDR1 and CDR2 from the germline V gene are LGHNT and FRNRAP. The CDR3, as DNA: TGTGCTAGTGGTCCTTCACTAGGTAGGGAACAGACTGAAGCTTTCTTT. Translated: CASGPSLGREQTEAFF.

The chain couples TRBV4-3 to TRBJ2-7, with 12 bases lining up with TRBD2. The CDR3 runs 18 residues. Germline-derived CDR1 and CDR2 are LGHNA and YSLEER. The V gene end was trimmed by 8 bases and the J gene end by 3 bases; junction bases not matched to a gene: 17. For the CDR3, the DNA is TGCGCCAGCGGCCCGCAAAGGGTACTAGCGGGGGGATGCTACGAGCAGTACTTC. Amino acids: CASGPQRVLAGGCYEQYF.

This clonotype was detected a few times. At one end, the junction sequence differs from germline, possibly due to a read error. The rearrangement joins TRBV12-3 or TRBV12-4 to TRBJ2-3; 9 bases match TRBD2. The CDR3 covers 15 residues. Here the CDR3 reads CASSIAGAPTDTQYF. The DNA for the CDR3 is TGTGCCAGCAGTATAGCGGGGGCCCCCACAGATACGCAGTATTTT.

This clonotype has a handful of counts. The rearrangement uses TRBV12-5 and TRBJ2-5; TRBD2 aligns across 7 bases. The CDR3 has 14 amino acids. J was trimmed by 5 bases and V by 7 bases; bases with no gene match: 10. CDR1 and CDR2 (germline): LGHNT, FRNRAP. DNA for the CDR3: TGTGCTAGTGCCACCTCGGGGGGTGGGGAGACCCAGTACTTC. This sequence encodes CASATSGGGETQYF.

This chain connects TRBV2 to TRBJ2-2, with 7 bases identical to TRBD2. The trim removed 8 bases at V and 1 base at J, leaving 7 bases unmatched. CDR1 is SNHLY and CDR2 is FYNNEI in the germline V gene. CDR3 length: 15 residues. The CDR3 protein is CASGSGVMNTGELFF. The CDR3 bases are TGTGCCAGCGGCAGCGGGGTGATGAACACCGGGGAGCTGTTTTTT.

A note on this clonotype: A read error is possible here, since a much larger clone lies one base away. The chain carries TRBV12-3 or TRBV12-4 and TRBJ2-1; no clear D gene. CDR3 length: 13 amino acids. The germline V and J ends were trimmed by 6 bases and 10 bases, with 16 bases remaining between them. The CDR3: CASSLELTYEQFF. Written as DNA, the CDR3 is TGTGCCAGCAGCTTGGAACTTACCTACGAGCAGTTCTTC.

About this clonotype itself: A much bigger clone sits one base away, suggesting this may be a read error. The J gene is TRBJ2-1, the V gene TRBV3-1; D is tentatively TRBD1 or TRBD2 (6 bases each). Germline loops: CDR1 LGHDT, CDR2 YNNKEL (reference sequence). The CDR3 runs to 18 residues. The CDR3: CASSQDSHGGGTNNERFF. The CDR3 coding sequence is TGTGCCAGCAGCCAAGATTCACACGGGGGCGGGACCAACAATGAGCGGTTCTTC.

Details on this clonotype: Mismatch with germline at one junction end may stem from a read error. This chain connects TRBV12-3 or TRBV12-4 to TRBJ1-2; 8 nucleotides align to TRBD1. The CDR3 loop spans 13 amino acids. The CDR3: CAGSYKTGAGYTF. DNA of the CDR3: TGTGCCGGCAGCTATAAGACAGGGGCCGGCTACACCTTC.

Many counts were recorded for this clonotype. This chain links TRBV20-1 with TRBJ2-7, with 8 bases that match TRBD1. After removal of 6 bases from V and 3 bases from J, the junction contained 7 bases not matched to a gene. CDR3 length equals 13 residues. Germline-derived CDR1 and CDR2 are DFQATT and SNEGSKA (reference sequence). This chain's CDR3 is CSARQGSIYEQYF. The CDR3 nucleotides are TGCAGTGCACGACAGGGGTCGATCTACGAGCAGTACTTC.

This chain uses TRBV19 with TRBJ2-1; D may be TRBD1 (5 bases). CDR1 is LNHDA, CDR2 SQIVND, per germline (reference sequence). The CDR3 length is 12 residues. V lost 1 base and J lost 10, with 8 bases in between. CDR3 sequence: CASSIVGQEQFF. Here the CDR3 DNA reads TGTGCCAGTAGTATAGTGGGGCAGGAGCAGTTCTTC.

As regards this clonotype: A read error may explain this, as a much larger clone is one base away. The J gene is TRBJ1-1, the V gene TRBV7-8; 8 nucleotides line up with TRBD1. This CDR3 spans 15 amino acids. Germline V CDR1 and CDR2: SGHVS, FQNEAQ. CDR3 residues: CAGSLVDRGNTEAFF. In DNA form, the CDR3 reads TGTGCCGGCAGCTTAGTAGACAGGGGGAACACTGAAGCTTTCTTT.

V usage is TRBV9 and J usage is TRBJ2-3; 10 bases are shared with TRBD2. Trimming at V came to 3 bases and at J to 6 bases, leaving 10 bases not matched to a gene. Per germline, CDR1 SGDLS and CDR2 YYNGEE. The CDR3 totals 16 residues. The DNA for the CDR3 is TGTGCCAGCAGCGCCCTTGGGACTAGCGTTGGGGATACGCAGTATTTT. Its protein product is CASSALGTSVGDTQYF.

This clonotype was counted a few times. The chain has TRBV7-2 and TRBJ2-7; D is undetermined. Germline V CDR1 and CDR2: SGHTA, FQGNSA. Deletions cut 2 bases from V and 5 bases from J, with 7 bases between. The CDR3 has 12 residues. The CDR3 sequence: CASSLNRNEQYF. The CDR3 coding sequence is TGTGCCAGCAGCTTAAACCGGAACGAGCAGTACTTC.

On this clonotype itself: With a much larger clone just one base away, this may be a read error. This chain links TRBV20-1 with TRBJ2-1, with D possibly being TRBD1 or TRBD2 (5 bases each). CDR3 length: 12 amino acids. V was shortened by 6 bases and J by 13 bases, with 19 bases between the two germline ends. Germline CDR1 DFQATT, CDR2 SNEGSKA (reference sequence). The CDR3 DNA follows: TGCAGTGCCGTCTCGGGACCTAGGGACCAGTTCTTC. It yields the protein CSAVSGPRDQFF.

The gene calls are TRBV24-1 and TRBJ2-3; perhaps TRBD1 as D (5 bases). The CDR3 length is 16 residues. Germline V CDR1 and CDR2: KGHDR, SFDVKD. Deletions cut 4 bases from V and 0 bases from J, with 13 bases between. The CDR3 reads CATSEIGAGSTDTQYF. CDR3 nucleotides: TGTGCCACCAGTGAGATTGGGGCAGGTAGCACAGATACGCAGTATTTT.

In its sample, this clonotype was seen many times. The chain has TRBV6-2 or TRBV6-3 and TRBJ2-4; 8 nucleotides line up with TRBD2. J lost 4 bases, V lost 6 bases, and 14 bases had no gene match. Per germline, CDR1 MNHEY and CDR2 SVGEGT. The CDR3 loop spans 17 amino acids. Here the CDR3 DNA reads TGTGCCAGCAGCCCCCCGGGAGGGGCGGCCATAAAAAACATTCAGTACTTC. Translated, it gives CASSPPGGAAIKNIQYF.

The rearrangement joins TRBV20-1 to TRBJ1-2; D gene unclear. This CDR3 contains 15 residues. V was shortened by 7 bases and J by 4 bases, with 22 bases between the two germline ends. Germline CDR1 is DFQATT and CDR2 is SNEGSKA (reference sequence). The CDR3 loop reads CSVAGSSYPSYGYTF. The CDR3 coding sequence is TGCAGTGTGGCCGGGAGTTCCTATCCTAGCTATGGCTACACCTTC.